These 24 T cell receptor beta chains share one sample of origin, sequenced in a study of cytomegalovirus exposure and HLA in healthy donors. The primer mix had 60 Vbeta and 13 Jbeta primers. Method: immunoSEQ multiplex PCR; TCRdb's copy keeps in-frame clones and lacks some. Here the sample spans about 160,000 clones, approximately 88% being singletons. Sequenced sample: PBMCs. Source of these receptors: a woman aged 25 to 39 in good health and CMV-seronegative.

This clone was found once. The V call is TRBV5-1, the J call TRBJ2-3; 7 bases match TRBD1. Trimming at V came to 7 bases and at J to 4 bases, leaving 9 bases not matched to a gene. This CDR3 has 14 residues. The germline CDR1 and CDR2 sequences are SGHRS and YFSETQ. The DNA for the CDR3 is TGCGCCAGCTCCCGACAGGGTAAGGCAGATACGCAGTATTTT. Protein: CASSRQGKADTQYF.

The V call is TRBV4-1, the J call TRBJ1-4, with no clear D. Trimming pared 0 bases from V and 8 bases from J, leaving 7 bases between. Germline V lookup: CDR1 MGHRA, CDR2 YSYEKL. The CDR3 is 13 residues long. The CDR3: CASSQDLSEKLFF. In nucleotides, the CDR3 is TGCGCCAGCAGCCAAGATCTATCAGAAAAACTGTTTTTT.

The rearrangement links TRBV7-2 to TRBJ2-3, with 7 bases matching TRBD2. The germline CDR1 and CDR2 sequences are SGHTA and FQGNSA. V lost 3 bases and J lost 3; bases outside the gene matches: 6. The CDR3 loop spans 15 amino acids. The CDR3 coding sequence is TGTGCCAGCAGCTTTAGGCGGGGGAGTACAGATACGCAGTATTTT. It translates to CASSFRRGSTDTQYF.

The chain uses TRBV11-2 and TRBJ2-4; TRBD1 matches 7 bases. With 5 bases clipped from V and 6 bases from J, the junction kept 7 bases outside the gene matches. Per the germline V gene, CDR1 is SGHAT and CDR2 is FQNNGV. This CDR3 region has 14 residues. CDR3 coding DNA: TGTGCCAGCAGCGGAACAGGGGTCGGAAACATTCAGTACTTC. The encoded protein is CASSGTGVGNIQYF. The variable domain in full, completed from reference TRBV11-2 and TRBJ2-4, reads EAGVAQSPRYKIIEKRQSVAFWCNPISGHATLYWYQQILGQGPKLLIQFQNNGVVDDSQLPKDRFSAERLKGVDSTLKIQPAKLEDSAVYLCASSGTGVGNIQYFGAGTRLSVL.

The chain links TRBV5-1 to TRBJ1-4, with a weak D call TRBD1 (6 bases). With 0 bases removed from V and 8 bases from J, the gap between germline ends came to 23 bases. This CDR3 comprises 18 residues. Germline V CDR1 and CDR2: SGHRS, YFSETQ. The CDR3 nucleotides read TGCGCCAGCAGCTTGGCCCCCTTGGACAGTATAAGGGGGGAAAAACTGTTTTTT. The encoded protein is CASSLAPLDSIRGEKLFF. The full variable domain, in which reference TRBV5-1 and TRBJ1-4 provide the parts outside the CDR3, is KAGVTQTPRYLIKTRGQQVTLSCSPISGHRSVSWYQQTPGQGLQFLFEYFSETQRNKGNFPGRFSGRQFSNSRSEMNVSTLELGDSALYLCASSLAPLDSIRGEKLFFGSGTQLSVL.

This chain connects TRBV28 to TRBJ1-1; D may be TRBD1 (5 bases). The CDR3 contains 17 residues. CDR1 is MDHEN and CDR2 is SYDVKM in the germline V gene. Trimming removed 1 base at V and 9 bases at J, with 24 bases between. CDR3 protein: CASSLLAGRTQVRQAFF. Written as DNA, the CDR3 is TGTGCCAGCAGTTTATTGGCAGGGCGAACTCAAGTTCGACAAGCTTTCTTT.

The rearrangement links TRBV9 to TRBJ2-5; D is undetermined. The tail of the sequence fits TRBJ2-7 better, so the J call may be wrong. The germline V gene encodes CDR1 SGDLS and CDR2 YYNGEE. The CDR3 is made up of 14 amino acids. CDR3 coding DNA: TGTGCCAGCAGCGTAGGTACTATCTCCTACGAGCAGTACTTC. Translation: CASSVGTISYEQYF.

This chain links TRBV5-6 with TRBJ2-4; the D is unclear. CDR1 SGHDT and CDR2 YYEEEE come from the germline V gene. The CDR3 consists of 13 residues. Trimming took off 4 bases at V and 7 bases at J, with 12 bases between the two ends. In nucleotides, the CDR3 is TGTGCCAGCAGCACCATCACCCGGAACATTCAGTACTTC. Amino acids: CASSTITRNIQYF.

This clone came up once. The rearrangement uses TRBV28 and TRBJ2-1, with 10 bases lining up with TRBD2. The CDR3 covers 17 residues. The V segment lost 2 bases and the J segment 0 bases; nucleotides outside the gene matches: 4. The germline gives CDR1 MDHEN, CDR2 SYDVKM. The CDR3: CASSLRASGSSYNEQFF. In nucleotides, the CDR3 is TGTGCCAGCAGTTTAAGGGCTAGCGGGAGCTCCTACAATGAGCAGTTCTTC. The full variable domain, rest sourced from reference TRBV28 and TRBJ2-1, is DVKVTQSSRYLVKRTGEKVFLECVQDMDHENMFWYRQDPGLGLRLIYFSYDVKMKEKGDIPEGYSVSREKKERFSLILESASTNQTSMYLCASSLRASGSSYNEQFFGPGTRLTVL.

The rearrangement joins TRBV27 to TRBJ2-2, with D possibly TRBD2 on 6 matching bases. Trimming shortened V by 3 bases and J by 8 bases, and 13 bases separated the two germline ends. This CDR3 region has 14 residues. CDR1 MNHEY and CDR2 SMNVEV come from the germline V gene (reference sequence). CDR3 residues: CASSFGGKFGELFF. DNA of the CDR3: TGTGCCAGCAGTTTTGGCGGGAAGTTTGGGGAGCTGTTTTTT.

The chain joins TRBV7-2 to TRBJ2-1, with 9 bases fitting TRBD2. Germline V gene lookup returns CDR1 SGHTA and CDR2 FQGNSA. The CDR3 is 16 residues long. Losses at the gene ends were 1 base for V and 8 bases for J; bases not matched to a gene: 9. The DNA of the CDR3 is TGTGCCAGCAGCTTAGGGGGACTAGCTGCGAGGGATGAGCAGTTCTTC. It encodes CASSLGGLAARDEQFF.

Only one count was recorded for this clone. The chain carries TRBV29-1 and TRBJ2-5, with 12 bases matching TRBD2. The CDR3 length is 15 residues. V dropped 7 bases and J dropped 5; count of bases not matched to a gene: 11. Germline assignment: CDR1 SQVTM and CDR2 ANQGSEA. CDR3 DNA sequence: TGCAGCGCCCCAACGGGCCTAGCGGGAGGGGAGACCCAGTACTTC. It translates to CSAPTGLAGGETQYF.

The chain uses TRBV6-5 and TRBJ2-1, with D perhaps TRBD1 (6 bases). V gave up 2 bases and J gave up 7 bases, with 12 bases separating them. CDR1 is MNHEY and CDR2 is SVGAGI in the germline V gene. The CDR3 spans 14 residues. The CDR3 reads CASSYRPGQNEQFF. Here the CDR3 DNA reads TGTGCCAGCAGTTACCGCCCCGGACAGAATGAGCAGTTCTTC.

The V and J genes are TRBV7-3 and TRBJ2-5; possibly TRBD2 for D (6 bases). Germline V gene data show CDR1 as SGHTA and CDR2 as FQGTGA. The V gene lost 5 bases and the J gene lost 2 bases, with 9 bases spanning the gap. This CDR3 is 13 amino acids long. CDR3 region: CASSRLDQETQYF. The CDR3 DNA reads as TGTGCCAGCAGCCGACTAGATCAAGAGACCCAGTACTTC.

The chain uses TRBV5-4 and TRBJ2-5; the match to TRBD2 covers 7 bases. Germline V gene sequence: CDR1 SGHNT, CDR2 YYREEE (reference sequence). The CDR3 spans 16 residues. V lost 4 bases to trimming and J lost 0 bases; unmatched junction nucleotides: 9. The CDR3 sequence is CASSPETAGYQETQYF. The CDR3 DNA reads TGTGCCAGCAGCCCCGAGACAGCGGGGTACCAAGAGACCCAGTACTTC.

The chain uses TRBV7-2 and TRBJ2-7, with TRBD2 identical over 11 bases. Trimming took 1 base from V and 1 from J; bases not matched to a gene: 3. This CDR3 region has 16 residues. CDR1 is SGHTA, CDR2 FQGNSA, per germline. The CDR3 reads CASSLVGTSGSYEQYF. CDR3 in DNA: TGTGCCAGCAGCTTAGTAGGGACTAGCGGTTCCTACGAGCAGTACTTC.

The chain is built from TRBV27 and TRBJ2-7; 7 bases align to TRBD1. CDR1 and CDR2 from the germline V gene are MNHEY and SMNVEV (reference sequence). The CDR3 totals 14 residues. The V segment lost 7 bases and the J segment 6 bases; nucleotides outside the gene matches: 12. The chain's CDR3 is CASTSQGVGTEQYF. The CDR3 DNA is TGTGCCAGCACAAGCCAGGGGGTAGGCACCGAGCAGTACTTC.

The V and J genes are TRBV27 and TRBJ2-5, with D maybe TRBD1 (6 bases). The DNA end is a closer match to TRBJ2-7, so the J assignment may be wrong. The CDR3 spans 14 residues. Germline loops: CDR1 MNHEY, CDR2 SMNVEV (reference sequence). The CDR3 coding sequence is TGTGCCAGCAGTAGGGCAGGGGAAGGGGTCGAGCAGTACTTC. Protein sequence: CASSRAGEGVEQYF.

The genes are TRBV11-3 and TRBJ1-2, with TRBD1 identical over 9 bases. J gave up 2 bases and V 0 bases, and 10 bases lay outside the gene matches. Germline CDR1 is SGHNT and CDR2 is YENEEA. The CDR3 covers 18 residues. This CDR3 is CASSLEDGDRVRNYGYTF. The CDR3 region has the DNA TGTGCCAGCAGCTTAGAGGACGGGGACAGGGTAAGGAACTATGGCTACACCTTC.

This chain joins TRBV20-1 and TRBJ2-7; tentative D call: TRBD1 (6 bases). The CDR3 totals 11 residues. V was pared by 3 bases and J by 3 bases, with 6 bases between. Per the germline V gene, CDR1 is DFQATT and CDR2 is SNEGSKA (reference sequence). In nucleotides, the CDR3 is TGCAGTGCTAGGGACAGCTACGAGCAGTACTTC. Residues: CSARDSYEQYF.

The chain links TRBV10-3 to TRBJ1-6, with 9 bases lining up with TRBD1. From germline, CDR1 is ENHRY and CDR2 SYGVKD. The CDR3 loop spans 17 amino acids. V dropped 2 bases and J dropped 7; count of bases not matched to a gene: 9. Here the CDR3 DNA reads TGTGCCATCAGTGAGACGGGACAGGGAAGGAGGAATTCACCCCTCCACTTT. Translation gives CAISETGQGRRNSPLHF.

In its sample, this clone was seen once. CDR3 DNA sequence: TGTGCCAGCAGTTTCCTAGCAGAAAAAAACATTCAGTACTTC. Translated, it gives CASSFLAEKNIQYF. The rearrangement uses TRBV27 and TRBJ2-4; TRBD2 might be the D (5 bases). This CDR3 spans 14 amino acids. V was clipped by 3 bases and J by 4 bases, with 10 bases between them. CDR1 is MNHEY and CDR2 is SMNVEV in the germline V gene (reference sequence).

The sample holds one count of this clone. This chain connects TRBV29-1 to TRBJ2-1; D possibly corresponds to TRBD1 (6 bases). This CDR3 spans 18 amino acids. Germline-derived CDR1 and CDR2 are SQVTM and ANQGSEA. The V end was cut by 5 bases, the J end by 5 bases, with 28 bases between. CDR3 amino acids: CSVPPLISGVRPNNEQFF. In DNA form, the CDR3 reads TGCAGCGTTCCTCCTTTGATATCAGGGGTCAGGCCAAACAATGAGCAGTTCTTC.

This chain connects TRBV7-2 to TRBJ1-4, with TRBD1 matching over 12 bases. The V gene end was trimmed by 2 bases and the J gene end by 3 bases; junction bases not matched to a gene: 4. CDR3 length: 17 residues. Germline V gene sequence: CDR1 SGHTA, CDR2 FQGNSA. The CDR3 region is CASSLRGQGASNEKLFF. The CDR3 DNA sequence: TGTGCCAGCAGCTTAAGGGGACAGGGGGCCTCTAATGAAAAACTGTTTTTT.